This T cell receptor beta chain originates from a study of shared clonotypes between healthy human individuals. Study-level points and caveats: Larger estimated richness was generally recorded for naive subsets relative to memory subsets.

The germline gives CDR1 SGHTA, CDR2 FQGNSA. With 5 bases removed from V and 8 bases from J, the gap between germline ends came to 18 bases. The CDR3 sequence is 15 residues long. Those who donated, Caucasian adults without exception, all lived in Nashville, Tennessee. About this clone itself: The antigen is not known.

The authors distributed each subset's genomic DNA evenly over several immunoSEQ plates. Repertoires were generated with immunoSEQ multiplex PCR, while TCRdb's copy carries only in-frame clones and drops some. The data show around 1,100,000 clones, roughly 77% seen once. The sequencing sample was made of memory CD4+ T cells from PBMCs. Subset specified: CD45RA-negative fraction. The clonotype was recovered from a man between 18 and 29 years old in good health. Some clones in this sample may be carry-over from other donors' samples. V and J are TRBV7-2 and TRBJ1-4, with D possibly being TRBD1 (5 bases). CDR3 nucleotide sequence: TGTGCCAGCAGCGTTCTGGGGCAGGCGGGAGAAAAACTGTTTTTT. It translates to CASSVLGQAGEKLFF.